The present TCR beta chain was sequenced within a study of OX40 agonist ivuxolimab in advanced cancers. Overall study context: Cancers in dose escalation were hepatocellular, melanoma, renal cell and head and neck. Having had anti-PD-1, anti-PD-L1 or anti-CTLA-4 therapy before was allowed, and about 40% had some.

Measured with immunoSEQ multiplex PCR; TCRdb has only the in-frame clones, and not every one. Altogether about 45,000 clones are present, 82% being singletons, with the ten largest covering approximately 2%. CDR3 length: 12 residues. V was cut by 2 bases and J by 5 bases, with 6 bases left in between. Looked up from germline, CDR1 is MNHNS and CDR2 is SASEGT. Whole-study results and caveats: The 0.1-3.0 mg/kg partial responders had among the lowest clonal expansion.

A note on this clone: Its target is unknown.

The material was CD4+ or CD8+ T cells sorted from blood, obtained in a trial of the OX40 agonist ivuxolimab. This rearrangement joins TRBV6-1 to TRBJ1-1; the D is unclear. The receptor's source is an adult with an advanced solid tumor such as melanoma, head and neck, liver or kidney cancer. The CDR3 nucleotides are TGTGCCAGCAGTGAATTGGGGACTGAAGCTTTCTTT. Its translation is CASSELGTEAFF.